This T cell receptor (beta chain) comes out of a study of blood T cell repertoires in COVID-19. Study-wide context: Donors in the United States, Italy and Spain gave samples during acute or convalescent COVID-19. Sample material is recorded as cDNA or gDNA derived from T cells, B-cell-depleted T cells, or PBMCs.

In the study's own analysis: Cell counts per sample came from amplifying reference gene primers. Profiling relied on immunoSEQ multiplex PCR, and the TCRdb table lists in-frame clones only, not all of them. Clone size and V and J calls were adopted from that table, with D and trimming inferred from the DNA. Seen here are about 15,000 clones, around 90% observed once, and the top ten hold around 15%. Germline V gene sequence: CDR1 SGHRS, CDR2 YFSETQ. The CDR3 sequence is 15 residues long. The ends lost 4 bases at V and 6 bases at J; junction bases unmatched: 12. Material for sequencing was peripheral blood. The chain combines TRBV5-1 with TRBJ1-2, with TRBD1 matching 7 bases. This TCR was sampled from a human donor with active COVID-19. The donor label of this sample is uncertain. CDR3 sequence (DNA): TGCGCCAGCAGCCCTATGACAGGGAGAACCGATGGCTACACCTTC. Its protein is CASSPMTGRTDGYTF.